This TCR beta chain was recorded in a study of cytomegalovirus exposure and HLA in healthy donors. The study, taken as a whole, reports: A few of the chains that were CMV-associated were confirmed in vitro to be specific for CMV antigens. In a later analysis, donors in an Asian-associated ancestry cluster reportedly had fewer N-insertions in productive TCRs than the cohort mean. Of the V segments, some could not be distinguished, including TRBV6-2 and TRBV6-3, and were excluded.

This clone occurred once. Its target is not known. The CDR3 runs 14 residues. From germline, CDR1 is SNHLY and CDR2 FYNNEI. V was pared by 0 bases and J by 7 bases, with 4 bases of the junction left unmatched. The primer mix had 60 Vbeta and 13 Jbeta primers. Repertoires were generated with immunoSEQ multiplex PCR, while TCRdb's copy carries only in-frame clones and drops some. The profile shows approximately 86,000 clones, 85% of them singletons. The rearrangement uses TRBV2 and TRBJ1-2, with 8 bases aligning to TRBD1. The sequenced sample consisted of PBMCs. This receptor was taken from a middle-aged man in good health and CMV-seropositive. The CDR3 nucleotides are TGTGCCAGCAGTGAAGCGCGGACAGGGTCTGGCTACACCTTC. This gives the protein CASSEARTGSGYTF.